This TCR beta chain was recovered during a study of cytomegalovirus exposure and HLA in healthy donors. This clone appeared a few times. Its specificity is not known. 13 Jbeta primers and 60 Vbeta primers were used for the PCR. The protocol was immunoSEQ multiplex PCR, while the TCRdb copy is restricted to in-frame clones and leaves out a portion. The sample comprises approximately 160,000 clones, more than 75% of which are singletons, and about 1.6% rests with the top ten. The study's findings and limits: A later analysis showed TCR association rates differing by HLA locus, peaking at DRB1 and lowest at HLA-C.

Sequenced: PBMCs. This TCR derives from a girl aged 5-17 years in good health and CMV-seropositive.

The chain's CDR3 is CASSLQEVSSPLHF. Written as DNA, the CDR3 is TGTGCCAGCAGCTTGCAGGAAGTGTCCTCACCCCTCCACTTT. The chain is built from TRBV5-6 and TRBJ1-6; D unclear. CDR1 and CDR2 from the germline V gene are SGHDT and YYEEEE. Between the trimmed V and J ends, which lost 1 base and 10 bases, there was a span of 12 bases. The CDR3 is 14 residues long.